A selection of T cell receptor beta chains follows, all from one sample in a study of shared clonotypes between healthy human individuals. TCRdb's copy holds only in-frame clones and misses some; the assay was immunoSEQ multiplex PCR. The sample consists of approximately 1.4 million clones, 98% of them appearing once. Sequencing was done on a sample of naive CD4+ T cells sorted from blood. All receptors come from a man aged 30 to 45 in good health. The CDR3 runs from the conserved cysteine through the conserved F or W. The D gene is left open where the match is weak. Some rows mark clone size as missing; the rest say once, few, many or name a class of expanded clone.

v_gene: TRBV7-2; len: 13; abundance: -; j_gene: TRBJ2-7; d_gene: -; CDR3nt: TGTGCCAGCAGCTTAATGCTCGACTACGAGCAGTACTTC; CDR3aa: CASSLMLDYEQYF
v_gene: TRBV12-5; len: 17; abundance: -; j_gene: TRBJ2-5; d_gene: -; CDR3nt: TGTGCTAGTGGTTTGGTACGCAGGATCGGGGCGCAAGAGACCCAGTACTTC; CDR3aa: CASGLVRRIGAQETQYF
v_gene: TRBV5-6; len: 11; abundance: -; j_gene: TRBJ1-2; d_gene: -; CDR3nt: TGTGCCAGCAGCTTGGACGGTGGCTACACCTTC; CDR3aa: CASSLDGGYTF
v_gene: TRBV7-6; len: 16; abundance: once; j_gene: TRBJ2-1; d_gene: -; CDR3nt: TGTGCCAGCAGCCCGGGGCGGGGCCACTCCTACAATGAGCAGTTCTTC; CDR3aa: CASSPGRGHSYNEQFF
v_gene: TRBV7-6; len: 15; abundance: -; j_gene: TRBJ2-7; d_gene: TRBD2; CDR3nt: TGTGCCAGCAGCCAACTAGCGGGCCTTACTTACGAGCAGTACTTC; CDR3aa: CASSQLAGLTYEQYF
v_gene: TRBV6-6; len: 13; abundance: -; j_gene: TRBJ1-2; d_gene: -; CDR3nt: TGTGCCAGCACCCCGGACGGTGGCTATGGCTACACCTTC; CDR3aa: CASTPDGGYGYTF
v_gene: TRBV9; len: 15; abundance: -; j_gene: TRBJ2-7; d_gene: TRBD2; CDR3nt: TGTGCCAGCAGCGTAGGAAGCGGGAGTAGGTACGAGCAGTACTTC; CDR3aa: CASSVGSGSRYEQYF
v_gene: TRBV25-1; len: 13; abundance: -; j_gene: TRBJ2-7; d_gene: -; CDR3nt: TGTGCCAGCAGTGAATCTGTGTCCTACGAGCAGTACTTC; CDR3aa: CASSESVSYEQYF
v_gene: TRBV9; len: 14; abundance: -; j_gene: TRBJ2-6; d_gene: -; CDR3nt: TGTGCCAGCGGTCCCCCGTCTGGGGCCAACGTCCTGACTTTC; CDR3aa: CASGPPSGANVLTF
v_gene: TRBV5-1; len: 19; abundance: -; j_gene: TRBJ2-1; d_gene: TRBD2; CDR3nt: TGCGCCAGCAGCTTGGAGCTAGCGGCCGCCCGTCGGTCCTACAATGAGCAGTTCTTC; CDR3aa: CASSLELAAARRSYNEQFF
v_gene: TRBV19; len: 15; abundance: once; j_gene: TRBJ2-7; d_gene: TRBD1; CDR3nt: TGTGCCAGTAGTATGGGGACAGGAGGAGGTGGCGAGCAGTACTTC; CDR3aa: CASSMGTGGGGEQYF
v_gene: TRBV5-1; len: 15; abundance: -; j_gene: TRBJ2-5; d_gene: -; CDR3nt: TGCGCCAGCAGCTTGGACCCAGGAGGAGGTGAGACCCAGTACTTC; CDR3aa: CASSLDPGGGETQYF
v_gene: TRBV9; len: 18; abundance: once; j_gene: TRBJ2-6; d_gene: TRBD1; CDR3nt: TGTGCCAGCAGCCCCTCGGGGACAGGCGTTTCTGGGGCCAACGTCCTGACTTTC; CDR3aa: CASSPSGTGVSGANVLTF
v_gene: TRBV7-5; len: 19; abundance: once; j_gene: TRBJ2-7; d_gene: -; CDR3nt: TGTGTCAGAAGCTTAGTTTCATGGCTAGGGACAGGGGATGTGTGCGAGCAGTACTTC; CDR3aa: CVRSLVSWLGTGDVCEQYF
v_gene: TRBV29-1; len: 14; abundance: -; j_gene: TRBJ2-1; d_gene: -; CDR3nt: TGCAGCGTTGAAGATCGAGGGGTACAAAATGAGCAGTTCTTC; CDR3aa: CSVEDRGVQNEQFF
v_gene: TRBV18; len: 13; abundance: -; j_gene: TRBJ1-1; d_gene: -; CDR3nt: TGTGCCAGCTCCCCAGTCCCGAACACTGAAGCTTTCTTT; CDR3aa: CASSPVPNTEAFF
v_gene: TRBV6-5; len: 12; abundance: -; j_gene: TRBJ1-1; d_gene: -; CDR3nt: TGTGCCAGCAGAGACCCGGGACTTGAAGCTTTCTTT; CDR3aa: CASRDPGLEAFF
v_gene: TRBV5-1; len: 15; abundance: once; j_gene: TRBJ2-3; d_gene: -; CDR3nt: TGCGCCAGCAGCCCTCAATGGCGTAGCACAGATACGCAGTATTTT; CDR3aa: CASSPQWRSTDTQYF
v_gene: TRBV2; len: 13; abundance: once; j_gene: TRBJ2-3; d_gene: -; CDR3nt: TGTGCCCGCCGGCTGCCCGCTGCAGATACGCAGTATTTT; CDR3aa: CARRLPAADTQYF
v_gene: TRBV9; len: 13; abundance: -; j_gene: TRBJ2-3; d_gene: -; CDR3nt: TGTGCCAGCAGCACAACTAGCACAGATACGCAGTATTTT; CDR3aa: CASSTTSTDTQYF
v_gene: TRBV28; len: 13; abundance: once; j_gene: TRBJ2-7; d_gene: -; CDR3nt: TGTGCCAGCAGTTTGAAAGGACCCTACGAGCAGTACTTC; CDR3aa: CASSLKGPYEQYF
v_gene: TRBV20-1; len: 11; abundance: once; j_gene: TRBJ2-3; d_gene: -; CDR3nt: TGCAGTGCTCCTTTCCGAGGTACGCAGTATTTT; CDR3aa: CSAPFRGTQYF
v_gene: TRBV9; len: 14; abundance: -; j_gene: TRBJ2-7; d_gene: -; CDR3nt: TGTGCCAGCAGCGTACGGGGGATGGCCTACGAGCAGTACTTC; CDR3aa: CASSVRGMAYEQYF
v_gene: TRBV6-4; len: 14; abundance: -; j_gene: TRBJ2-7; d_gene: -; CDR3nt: TGTGCCAGCAGCCGATGGATTTTAACCTACGAGCAGTACTTC; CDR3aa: CASSRWILTYEQYF
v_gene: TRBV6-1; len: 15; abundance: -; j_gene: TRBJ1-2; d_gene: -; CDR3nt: TGTGCCAGCAGTGAATTTTCGGGGGTCTCGTATGGCTACACCTTC; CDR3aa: CASSEFSGVSYGYTF
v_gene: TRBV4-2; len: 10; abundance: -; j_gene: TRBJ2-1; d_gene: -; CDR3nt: TGTGCCAGCAGCCAAGAAAGGCAGTTCTTC; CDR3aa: CASSQERQFF